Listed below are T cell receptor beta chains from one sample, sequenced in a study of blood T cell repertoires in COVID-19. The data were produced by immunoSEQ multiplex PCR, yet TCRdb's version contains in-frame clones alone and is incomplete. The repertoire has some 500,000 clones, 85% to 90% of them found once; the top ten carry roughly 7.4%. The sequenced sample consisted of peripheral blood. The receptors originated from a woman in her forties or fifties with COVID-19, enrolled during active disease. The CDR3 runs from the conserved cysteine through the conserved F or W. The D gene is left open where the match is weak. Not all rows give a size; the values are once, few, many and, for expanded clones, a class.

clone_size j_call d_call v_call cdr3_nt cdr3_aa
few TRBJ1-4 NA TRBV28 TGTGCCAGCAGACCGGGGGTGGGTGAAAAACTGTTTTTT CASRPGVGEKLFF
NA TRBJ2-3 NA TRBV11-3 TGTGCCAGCAGCTCAGCCAGGGATACGCAGTATTTT CASSSARDTQYF
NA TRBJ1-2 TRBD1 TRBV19 TGTGCCAGTAGCCCGAGCCAGGGGGCGCGTGGGGGGAACTATGGCTACACCTTC CASSPSQGARGGNYGYTF
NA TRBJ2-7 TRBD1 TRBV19 TGTGCCAGTAGTATAGAATATGGGGACAGCCCATACGAGCAGTACTTC CASSIEYGDSPYEQYF
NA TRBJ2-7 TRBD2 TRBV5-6 TGTGCCAGCAGCTGGAATCTAGCGGGGGTGGACTTC CASSWNLAGVDF
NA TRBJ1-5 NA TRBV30 TGTGCCTGGAGTGCCGACAGCCACCCGTCACGGCCCCAGCATTTT CAWSADSHPSRPQHF
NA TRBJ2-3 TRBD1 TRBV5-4 TGTGCCAGCAGCTTCGACAGGGGAACAGATACGCAGTATTTT CASSFDRGTDTQYF
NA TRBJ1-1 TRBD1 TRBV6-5 TGTGCCATCCCGGGCCCGACAGGGGTTAACACTGAAGCTTTCTTT CAIPGPTGVNTEAFF
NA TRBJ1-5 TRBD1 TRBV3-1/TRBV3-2 TGTGCCAGCAGCCAGGGACAGAGCAATCAGCCCCAGCATTTT CASSQGQSNQPQHF
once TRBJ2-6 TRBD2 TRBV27 TGTGCCAGCAGTCCCCGAGGGGTTAACGCGGGAGGGTCTGGGGCCAACGTCCTGACTTTC CASSPRGVNAGGSGANVLTF
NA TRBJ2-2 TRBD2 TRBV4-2 TGTGCCAGCAGCCAAGATCACGGGGGGACCACCGGGGAGCTGTTTTTT CASSQDHGGTTGELFF
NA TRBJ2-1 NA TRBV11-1 TGTGCCAGCAGCTATCGGGGAGGCTACAATGAGCAGTTCTTC CASSYRGGYNEQFF
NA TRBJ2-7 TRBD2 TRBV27 TGTGCCACGGCAGCGGGAGGGACCTACGAGCAGTACTTC CATAAGGTYEQYF
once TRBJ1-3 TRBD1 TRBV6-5 TGTGCCAGCAGCTTACGGGGACAGGGAAACACCATATATTTT CASSLRGQGNTIYF
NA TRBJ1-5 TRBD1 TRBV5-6 TGTGCCAGCAGCGGAACAGGGGGTAATCAGCCCCAGCATTTT CASSGTGGNQPQHF
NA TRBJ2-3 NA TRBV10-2 TGCGCCAGCAGTGTCTCTAGGACTGACAAGAGAGATACGCAGTATTTT CASSVSRTDKRDTQYF
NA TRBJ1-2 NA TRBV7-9 TGTGCCAGCAGCTTAGCGGCAGGTCTTCCTTATGGCTACACCTTC CASSLAAGLPYGYTF
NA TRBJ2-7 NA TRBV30 TGTGCCCAGACAGGAGCCTACGAGCAGTACTTC CAQTGAYEQYF
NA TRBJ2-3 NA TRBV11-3 TGTGCCAGCAGCGGCTTCAATAAGGGGCAGGGAGATACGCAGTATTTT CASSGFNKGQGDTQYF
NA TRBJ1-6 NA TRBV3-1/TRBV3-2 TGTGCCAGCAGCCAAGTTCCCTCCCCCCCAGATTATAATTCACCCCTCCACTTT CASSQVPSPPDYNSPLHF
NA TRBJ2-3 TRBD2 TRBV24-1 TGTGCCACCAGTGATTTGAGACTAGCCTTAGATACGCAGTATTTT CATSDLRLALDTQYF
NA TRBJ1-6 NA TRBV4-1 TGCGCCAGCAGCCCCAAATTCGGGGGTTCACCCCTCCACTTT CASSPKFGGSPLHF
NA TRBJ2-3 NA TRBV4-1 TGCGCCAGCAGCCACGGCGGGACGGCAGATACGCAGTATTTT CASSHGGTADTQYF
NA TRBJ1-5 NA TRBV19 TGTGCCAGTAGTACCGGTAATCAGCCCCAGCATTTT CASSTGNQPQHF
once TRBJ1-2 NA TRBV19 TGTGCCAGCCTCAGCGGGACCACTTTCAACTATGGCTACACCTTC CASLSGTTFNYGYTF
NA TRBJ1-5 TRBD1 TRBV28 TGTGCCAGCAGTTTGGACAGGGGAGGGCAGCCCCAGCATTTT CASSLDRGGQPQHF
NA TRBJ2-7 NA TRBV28 TGTGCCAGCAGTTTAAGGACAGATGCCTACGAGCAGTACTTC CASSLRTDAYEQYF
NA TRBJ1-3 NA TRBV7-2 TGTGCCAGCAGCTCTACAGGTAGCTCTGGAAACACCATATATTTT CASSSTGSSGNTIYF
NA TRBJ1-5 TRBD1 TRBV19 TGTGCCAGTCACCGGGACAGGGGATTTAGCAATCAGCCCCAGCATTTT CASHRDRGFSNQPQHF
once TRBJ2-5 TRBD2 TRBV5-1 TGCGCCAGCAGTTACACCGGGACTAGCGGGGGGGCGTCGGGTGAGACCCAGTACTTC CASSYTGTSGGASGETQYF
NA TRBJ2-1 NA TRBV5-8 TGTGCCAGCAGCTCAATTGGGCAATACAGCTCCTACAATGAGCAGTTCTTC CASSSIGQYSSYNEQFF
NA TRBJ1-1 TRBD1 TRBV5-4 TGTGCCAGCAGCTCTAAACAGGGGGACACTGAAGCTTTCTTT CASSSKQGDTEAFF
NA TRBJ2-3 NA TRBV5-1 TGCGCCAGCAGCTTAGGGGGACAAAACACAGATACGCAGTATTTT CASSLGGQNTDTQYF
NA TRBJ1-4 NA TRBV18 TGTGCCAGCTCCCGTATTGGGGCCCCGACCGAAAAACTGTTTTTT CASSRIGAPTEKLFF
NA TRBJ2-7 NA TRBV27 TGTGCCAGCAGTCTCCTTGGGCCAGACTACGAGCAGTACTTC CASSLLGPDYEQYF